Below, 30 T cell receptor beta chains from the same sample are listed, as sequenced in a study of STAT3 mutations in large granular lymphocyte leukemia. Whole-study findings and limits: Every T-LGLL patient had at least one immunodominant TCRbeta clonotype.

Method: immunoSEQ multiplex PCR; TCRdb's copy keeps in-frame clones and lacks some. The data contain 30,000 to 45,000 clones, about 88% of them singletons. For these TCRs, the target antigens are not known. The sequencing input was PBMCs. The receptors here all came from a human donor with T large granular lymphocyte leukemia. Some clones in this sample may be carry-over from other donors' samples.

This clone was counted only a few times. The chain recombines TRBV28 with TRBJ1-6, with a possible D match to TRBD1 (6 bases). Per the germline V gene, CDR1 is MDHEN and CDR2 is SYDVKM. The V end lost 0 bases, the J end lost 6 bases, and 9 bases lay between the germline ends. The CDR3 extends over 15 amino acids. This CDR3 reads CASSLWDRVNSPLHF. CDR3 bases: TGTGCCAGCAGTTTATGGGACAGAGTTAATTCACCCCTCCACTTT. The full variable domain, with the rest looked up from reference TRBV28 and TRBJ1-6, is DVKVTQSSRYLVKRTGEKVFLECVQDMDHENMFWYRQDPGLGLRLIYFSYDVKMKEKGDIPEGYSVSREKKERFSLILESASTNQTSMYLCASSLWDRVNSPLHFGNGTRLTVT.

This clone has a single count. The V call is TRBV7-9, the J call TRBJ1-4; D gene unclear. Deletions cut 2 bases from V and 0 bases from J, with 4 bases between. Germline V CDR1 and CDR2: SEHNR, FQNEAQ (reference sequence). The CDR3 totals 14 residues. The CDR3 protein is CASSLRATNEKLFF. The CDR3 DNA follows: TGTGCCAGCAGCTTAAGGGCAACTAATGAAAAACTGTTTTTT.

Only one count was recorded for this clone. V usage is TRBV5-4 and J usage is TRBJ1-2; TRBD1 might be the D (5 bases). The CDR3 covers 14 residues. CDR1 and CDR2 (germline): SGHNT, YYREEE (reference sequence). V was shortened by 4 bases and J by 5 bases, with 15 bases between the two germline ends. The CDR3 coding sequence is TGTGCCAGCAGCCCATCGGTTGGGGCTTATGGCTACACCTTC. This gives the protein CASSPSVGAYGYTF.

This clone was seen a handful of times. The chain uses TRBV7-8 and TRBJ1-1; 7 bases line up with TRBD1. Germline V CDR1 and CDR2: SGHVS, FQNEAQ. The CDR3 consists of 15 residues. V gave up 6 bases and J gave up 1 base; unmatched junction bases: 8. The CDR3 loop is CASRPDRAKNTEAFF. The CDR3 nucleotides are TGTGCCAGCAGGCCAGACAGGGCCAAGAACACTGAAGCTTTCTTT.

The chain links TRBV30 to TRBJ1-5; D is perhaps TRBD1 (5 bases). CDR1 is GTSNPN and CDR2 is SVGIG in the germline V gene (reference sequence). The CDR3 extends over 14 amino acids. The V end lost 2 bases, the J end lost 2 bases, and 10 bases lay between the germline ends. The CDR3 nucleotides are TGTGCCTGGAGTTTCGGGGGAGGCAATCAGCCCCAGCATTTT. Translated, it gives CAWSFGGGNQPQHF.

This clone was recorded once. The CDR3 is CASSSGQEKQGIYF. The CDR3 DNA sequence: TGTGCCAGCAGCTCGGGACAGGAGAAACAAGGCATATATTTT. The J gene is TRBJ1-3, the V gene TRBV7-9, with TRBD1 identical over 8 bases. This CDR3 contains 14 residues. CDR1 SEHNR and CDR2 FQNEAQ come from the germline V gene (reference sequence). J lost 12 bases, V lost 4 bases, and 11 bases had no gene match.

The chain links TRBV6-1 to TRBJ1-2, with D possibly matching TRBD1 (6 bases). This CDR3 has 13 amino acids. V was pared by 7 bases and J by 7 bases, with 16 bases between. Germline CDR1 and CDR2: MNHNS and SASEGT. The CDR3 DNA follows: TGTGCCAGCAAAAGGACAGTTCGGGCTGGCTACACCTTC. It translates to CASKRTVRAGYTF.

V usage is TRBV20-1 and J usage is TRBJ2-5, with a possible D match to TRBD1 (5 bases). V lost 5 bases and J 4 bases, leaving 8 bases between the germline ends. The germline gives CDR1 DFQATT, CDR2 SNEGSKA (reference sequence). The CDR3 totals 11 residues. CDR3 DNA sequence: TGCAGTGCTCTGCAGGGAGAGACCCAGTACTTC. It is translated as CSALQGETQYF.

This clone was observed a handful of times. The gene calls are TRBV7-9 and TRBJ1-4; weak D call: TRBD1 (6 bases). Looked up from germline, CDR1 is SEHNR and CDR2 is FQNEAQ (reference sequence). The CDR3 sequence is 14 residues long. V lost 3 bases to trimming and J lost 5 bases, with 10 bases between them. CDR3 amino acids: CASSLEGQNEKLFF. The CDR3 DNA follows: TGTGCCAGCAGCTTGGAAGGACAGAATGAAAAACTGTTTTTT. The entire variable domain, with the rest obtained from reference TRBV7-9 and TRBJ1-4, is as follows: DTGVSQNPRHKITKRGQNVTFRCDPISEHNRLYWYRQTLGQGPEFLTYFQNEAQLEKSRLLSDRFSAERPKGSFSTLEIQRTEQGDSAMYLCASSLEGQNEKLFFGSGTQLSVL.

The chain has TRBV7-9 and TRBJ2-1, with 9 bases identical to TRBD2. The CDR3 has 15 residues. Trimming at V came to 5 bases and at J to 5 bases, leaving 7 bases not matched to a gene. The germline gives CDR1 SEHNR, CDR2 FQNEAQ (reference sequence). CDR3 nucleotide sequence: TGTGCCAGCAGCCTAGGAGCGGGGGGTCACAATGAGCAGTTCTTC. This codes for CASSLGAGGHNEQFF.

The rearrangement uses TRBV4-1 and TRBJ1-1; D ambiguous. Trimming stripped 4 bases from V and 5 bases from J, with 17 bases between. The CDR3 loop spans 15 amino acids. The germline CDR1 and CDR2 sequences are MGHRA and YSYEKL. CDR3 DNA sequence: TGCGCCAGCAGCCTCCAAAGGGCCGGGCGGACTGAAGCTTTCTTT. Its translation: CASSLQRAGRTEAFF.

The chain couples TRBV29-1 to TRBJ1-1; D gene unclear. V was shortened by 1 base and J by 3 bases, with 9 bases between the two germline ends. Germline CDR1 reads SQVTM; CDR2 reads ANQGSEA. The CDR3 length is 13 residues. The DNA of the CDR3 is TGCAGCGTTGAAGGTGTGGGGTACACTGAAGCTTTCTTT. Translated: CSVEGVGYTEAFF.

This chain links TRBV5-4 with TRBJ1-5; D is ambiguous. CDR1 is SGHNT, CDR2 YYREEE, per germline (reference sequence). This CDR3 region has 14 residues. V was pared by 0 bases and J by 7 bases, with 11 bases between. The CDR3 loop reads CASSLDASGQPQHF. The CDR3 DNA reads TGTGCCAGCAGCTTGGACGCCAGCGGGCAGCCCCAGCATTTT.

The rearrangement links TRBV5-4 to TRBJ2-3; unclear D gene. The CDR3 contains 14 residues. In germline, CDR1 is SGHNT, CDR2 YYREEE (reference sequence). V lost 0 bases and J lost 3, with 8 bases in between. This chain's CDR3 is CASSLAVGTDTQYF. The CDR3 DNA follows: TGTGCCAGCAGCTTGGCGGTGGGTACAGATACGCAGTATTTT.

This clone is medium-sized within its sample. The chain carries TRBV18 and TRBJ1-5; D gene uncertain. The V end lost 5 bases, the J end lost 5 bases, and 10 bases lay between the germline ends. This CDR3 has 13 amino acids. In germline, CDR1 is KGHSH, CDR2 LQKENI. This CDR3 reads CASSSFSDQPQHF. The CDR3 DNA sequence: TGTGCCAGCTCATCTTTCAGTGATCAGCCCCAGCATTTT.

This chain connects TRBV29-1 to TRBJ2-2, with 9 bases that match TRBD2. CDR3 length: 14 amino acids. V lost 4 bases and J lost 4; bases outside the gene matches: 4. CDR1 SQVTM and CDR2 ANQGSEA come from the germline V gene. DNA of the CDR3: TGCAGCGTTGGTAGCGGGGGAACCACCGGGGAGCTGTTTTTT. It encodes CSVGSGGTTGELFF.

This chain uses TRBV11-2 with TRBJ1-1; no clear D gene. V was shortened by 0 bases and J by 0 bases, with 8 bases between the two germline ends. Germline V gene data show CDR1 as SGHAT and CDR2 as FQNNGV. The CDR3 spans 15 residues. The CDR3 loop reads CASSLDQALNTEAFF. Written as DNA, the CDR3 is TGTGCCAGCAGCTTAGATCAAGCATTGAACACTGAAGCTTTCTTT.

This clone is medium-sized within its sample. CDR3 coding DNA: TGTGCCAGCAGTTCCCTGACAGGCTTACCCCCCTACGAGCAGTACTTC. Its protein is CASSSLTGLPPYEQYF. J is TRBJ2-7 and V is TRBV6-5, with a tentative D call TRBD1 (6 bases). Germline lookup yields CDR1 MNHEY and CDR2 SVGAGI. V was cut by 4 bases and J by 2 bases, with 18 bases left in between. The CDR3 consists of 16 residues.

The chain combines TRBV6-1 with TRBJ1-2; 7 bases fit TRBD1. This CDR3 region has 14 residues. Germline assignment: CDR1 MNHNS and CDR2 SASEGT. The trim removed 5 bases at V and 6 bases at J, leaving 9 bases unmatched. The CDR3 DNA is TGTGCCAGCAGTAAGACAGGGCTCGGCGATGGCTACACCTTC. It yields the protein CASSKTGLGDGYTF.

The CDR3 DNA reads as TGTGCCAGCTCACCAGGCCAGCGGGGGGCAGGGGAGCAGTACTTC. Encoded protein: CASSPGQRGAGEQYF. The rearrangement links TRBV18 to TRBJ2-7; 9 bases match TRBD2. With 2 bases clipped from V and 7 bases from J, the junction kept 9 bases outside the gene matches. This CDR3 contains 15 residues. From germline, CDR1 is KGHSH and CDR2 LQKENI.

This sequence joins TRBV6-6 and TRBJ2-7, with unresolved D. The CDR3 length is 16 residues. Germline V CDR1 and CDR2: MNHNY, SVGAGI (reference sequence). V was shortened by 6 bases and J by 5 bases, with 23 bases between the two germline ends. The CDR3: CASSTLVSRLFHEQYF. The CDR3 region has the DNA TGTGCCAGCAGCACCCTCGTCAGTCGCCTGTTTCACGAGCAGTACTTC.

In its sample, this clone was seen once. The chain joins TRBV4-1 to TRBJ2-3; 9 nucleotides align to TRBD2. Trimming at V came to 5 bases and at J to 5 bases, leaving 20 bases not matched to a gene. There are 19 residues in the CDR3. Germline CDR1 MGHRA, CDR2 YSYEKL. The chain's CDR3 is CASSAAGPWGSGGQDTQYF. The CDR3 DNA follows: TGCGCCAGCAGCGCCGCGGGGCCGTGGGGAAGCGGGGGGCAAGATACGCAGTATTTT.

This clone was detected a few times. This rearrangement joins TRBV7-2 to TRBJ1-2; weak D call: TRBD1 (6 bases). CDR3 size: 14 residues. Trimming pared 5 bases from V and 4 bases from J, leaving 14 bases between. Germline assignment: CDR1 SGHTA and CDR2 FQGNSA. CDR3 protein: CASSPRSGAYGYTF. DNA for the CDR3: TGTGCCAGCAGCCCCAGGTCAGGGGCCTATGGCTACACCTTC.

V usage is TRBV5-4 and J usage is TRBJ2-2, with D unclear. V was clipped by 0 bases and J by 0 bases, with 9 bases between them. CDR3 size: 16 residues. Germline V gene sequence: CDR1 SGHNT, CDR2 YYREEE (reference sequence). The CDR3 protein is CASSLGVQPNTGELFF. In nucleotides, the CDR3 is TGTGCCAGCAGCTTGGGGGTCCAGCCGAACACCGGGGAGCTGTTTTTT.

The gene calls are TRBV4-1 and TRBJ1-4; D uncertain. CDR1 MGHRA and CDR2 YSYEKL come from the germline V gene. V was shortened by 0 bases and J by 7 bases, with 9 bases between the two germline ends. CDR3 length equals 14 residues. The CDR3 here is CASSQDGGGEKLFF. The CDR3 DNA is TGCGCCAGCAGCCAAGATGGTGGCGGTGAAAAACTGTTTTTT.

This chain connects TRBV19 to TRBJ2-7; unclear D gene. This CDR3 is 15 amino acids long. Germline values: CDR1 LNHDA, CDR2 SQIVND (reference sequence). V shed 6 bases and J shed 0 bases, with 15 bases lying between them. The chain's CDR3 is CASSEWTERSYEQYF. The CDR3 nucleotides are TGTGCCAGTAGCGAATGGACGGAGCGCTCCTACGAGCAGTACTTC. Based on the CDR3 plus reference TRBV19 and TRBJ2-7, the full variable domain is DGGITQSPKYLFRKEGQNVTLSCEQNLNHDAMYWYRQDPGQGLRLIYYSQIVNDFQKGDIAEGYSVSREKKESFPLTVTSAQKNPTAFYLCASSEWTERSYEQYFGPGTRLTVT.

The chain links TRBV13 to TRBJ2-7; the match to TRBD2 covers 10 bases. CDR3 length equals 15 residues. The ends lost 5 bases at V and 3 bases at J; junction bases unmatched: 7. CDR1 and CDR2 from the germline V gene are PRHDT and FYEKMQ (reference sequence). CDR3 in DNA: TGTGCCAGCAGCATCCGACTAGCGGGTTTCTACGAGCAGTACGTC. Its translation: CASSIRLAGFYEQYV.

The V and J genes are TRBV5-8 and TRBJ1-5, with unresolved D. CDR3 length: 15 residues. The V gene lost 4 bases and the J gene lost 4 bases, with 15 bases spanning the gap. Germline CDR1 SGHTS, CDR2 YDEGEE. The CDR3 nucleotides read TGTGCCAGCAGCCCGAAAGGACTTAGGAATCAGCCCCAGCATTTT. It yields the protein CASSPKGLRNQPQHF.

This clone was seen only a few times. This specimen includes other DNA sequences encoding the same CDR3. CDR3 nucleotide sequence: TGCGCCAGCAGCTCGGGACAGGGGGCCGGAGAGACCCAGTACTTC. This codes for CASSSGQGAGETQYF. The rearrangement uses TRBV5-1 and TRBJ2-5, with TRBD1 identical over 12 bases. Germline V lookup: CDR1 SGHRS, CDR2 YFSETQ. V dropped 3 bases and J dropped 4; count of bases not matched to a gene: 4. There are 15 residues in the CDR3.

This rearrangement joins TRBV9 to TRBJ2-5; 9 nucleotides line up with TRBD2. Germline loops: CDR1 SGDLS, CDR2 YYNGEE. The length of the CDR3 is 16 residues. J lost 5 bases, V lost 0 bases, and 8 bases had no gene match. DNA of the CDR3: TGTGCCAGCAGCGTAGGGGGTAGCGGGGGCTGGGAGACCCAGTACTTC. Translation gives CASSVGGSGGWETQYF.